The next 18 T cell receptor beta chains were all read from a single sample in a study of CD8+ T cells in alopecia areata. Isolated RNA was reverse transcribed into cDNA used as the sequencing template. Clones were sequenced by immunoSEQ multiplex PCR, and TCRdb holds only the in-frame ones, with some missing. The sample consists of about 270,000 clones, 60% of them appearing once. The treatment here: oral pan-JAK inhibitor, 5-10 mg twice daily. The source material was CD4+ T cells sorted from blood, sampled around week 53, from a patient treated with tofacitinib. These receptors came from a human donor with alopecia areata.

The CDR3 region is CASSLGSRFKLFF. As DNA, the CDR3 is TGTGCCAGCAGCTTAGGGTCTAGGTTCAAGCTGTTCTTC. The rearrangement uses TRBV7-3 and TRBJ2-1, with D hard to call. Trimming took off 2 bases at V and 15 bases at J, with 17 bases between the two ends. Per the germline V gene, CDR1 is SGHTA and CDR2 is FQGTGA. The CDR3 has 13 amino acids.

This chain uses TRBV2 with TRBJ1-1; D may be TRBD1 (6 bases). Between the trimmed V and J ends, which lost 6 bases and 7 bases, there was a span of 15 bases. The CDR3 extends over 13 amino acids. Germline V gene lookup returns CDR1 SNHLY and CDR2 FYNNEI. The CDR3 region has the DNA TGTGCCAGCAGGGCTACGACAGGAAGTGAAGCTTTCTTT. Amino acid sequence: CASRATTGSEAFF.

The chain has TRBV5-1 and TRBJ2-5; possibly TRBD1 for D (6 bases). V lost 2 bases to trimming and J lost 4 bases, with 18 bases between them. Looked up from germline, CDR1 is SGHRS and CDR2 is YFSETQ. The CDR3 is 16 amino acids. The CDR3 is CASSFGWGPVVETQYF. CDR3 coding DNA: TGCGCCAGCAGCTTTGGATGGGGGCCGGTTGTAGAGACCCAGTACTTC.

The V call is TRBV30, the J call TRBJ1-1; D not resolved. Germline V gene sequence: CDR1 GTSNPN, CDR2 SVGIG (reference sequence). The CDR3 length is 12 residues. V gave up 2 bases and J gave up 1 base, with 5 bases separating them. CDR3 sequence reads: CAWSQENTEAFF. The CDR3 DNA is TGTGCCTGGAGTCAAGAGAACACTGAAGCTTTCTTT.

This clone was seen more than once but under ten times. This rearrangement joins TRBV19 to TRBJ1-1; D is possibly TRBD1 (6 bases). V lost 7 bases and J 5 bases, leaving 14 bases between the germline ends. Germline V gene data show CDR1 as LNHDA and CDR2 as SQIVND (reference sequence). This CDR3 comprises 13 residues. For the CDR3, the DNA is TGTGCCAGTAACCCCACAGGGAGAACTGAAGCTTTCTTT. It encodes CASNPTGRTEAFF.

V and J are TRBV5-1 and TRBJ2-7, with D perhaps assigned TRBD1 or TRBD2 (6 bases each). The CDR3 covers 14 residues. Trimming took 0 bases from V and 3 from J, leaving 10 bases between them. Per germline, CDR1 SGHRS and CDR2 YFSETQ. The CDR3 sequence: CASSLDEGGYEQYF. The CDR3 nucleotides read TGCGCCAGCAGCTTGGACGAGGGGGGCTACGAGCAGTACTTC.

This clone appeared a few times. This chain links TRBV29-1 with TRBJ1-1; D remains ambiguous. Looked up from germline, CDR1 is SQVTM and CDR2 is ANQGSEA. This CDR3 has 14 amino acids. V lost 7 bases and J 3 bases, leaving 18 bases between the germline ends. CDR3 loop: CSATTAGVDTEAFF. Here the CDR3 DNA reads TGCAGCGCAACAACAGCGGGTGTAGACACTGAAGCTTTCTTT.

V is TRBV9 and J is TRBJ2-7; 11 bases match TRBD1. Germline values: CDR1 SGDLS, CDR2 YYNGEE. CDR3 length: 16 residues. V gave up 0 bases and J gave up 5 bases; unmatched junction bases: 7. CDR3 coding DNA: TGTGCCAGCAGCGTAGACGGACAGGGGGCGCTTCACGAGCAGTACTTC. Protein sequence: CASSVDGQGALHEQYF. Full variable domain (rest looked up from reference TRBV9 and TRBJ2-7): DSGVTQTPKHLITATGQRVTLRCSPRSGDLSVYWYQQSLDQGLQFLIQYYNGEERAKGNILERFSAQQFPDLHSELNLSSLELGDSALYFCASSVDGQGALHEQYFGPGTRLTVT.

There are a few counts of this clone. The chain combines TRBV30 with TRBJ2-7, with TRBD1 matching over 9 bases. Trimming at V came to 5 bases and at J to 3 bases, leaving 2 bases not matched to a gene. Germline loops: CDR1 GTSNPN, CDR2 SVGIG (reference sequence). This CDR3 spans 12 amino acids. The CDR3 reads CAWGQGFYEQYF. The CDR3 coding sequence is TGTGCCTGGGGACAGGGGTTCTACGAGCAGTACTTC.

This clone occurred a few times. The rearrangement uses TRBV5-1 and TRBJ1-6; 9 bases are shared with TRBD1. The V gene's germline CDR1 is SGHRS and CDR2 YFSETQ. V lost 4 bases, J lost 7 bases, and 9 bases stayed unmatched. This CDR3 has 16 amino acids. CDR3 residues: CASSLDGQGSNSPLHF. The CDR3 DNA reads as TGCGCCAGCAGCCTGGATGGACAGGGGTCGAATTCACCCCTCCACTTT.

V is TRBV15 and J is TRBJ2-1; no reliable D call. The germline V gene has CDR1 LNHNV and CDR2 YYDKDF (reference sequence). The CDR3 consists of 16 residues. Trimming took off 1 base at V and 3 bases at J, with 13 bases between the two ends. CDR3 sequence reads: CATSRAGRQGYNEQFF. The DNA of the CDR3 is TGTGCCACCAGCAGAGCCGGACGGCAAGGCTACAATGAGCAGTTCTTC.

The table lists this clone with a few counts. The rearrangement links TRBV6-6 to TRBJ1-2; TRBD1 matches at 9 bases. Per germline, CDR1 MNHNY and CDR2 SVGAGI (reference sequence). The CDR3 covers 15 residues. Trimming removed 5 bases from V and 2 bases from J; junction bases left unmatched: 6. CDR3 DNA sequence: TGTGCCAGCAGTCCGATCGGACAGGGGAACTATGGCTACACCTTC. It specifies CASSPIGQGNYGYTF.

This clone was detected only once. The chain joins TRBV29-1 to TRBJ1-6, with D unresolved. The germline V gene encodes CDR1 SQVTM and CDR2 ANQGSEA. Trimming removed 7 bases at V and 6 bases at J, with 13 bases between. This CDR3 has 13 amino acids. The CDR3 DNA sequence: TGCAGCGCCGGAGACGGAACTAATTCACCCCTCCACTTT. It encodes CSAGDGTNSPLHF. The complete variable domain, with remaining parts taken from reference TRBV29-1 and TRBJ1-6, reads SAVISQKPSRDICQRGTSLTIQCQVDSQVTMMFWYRQQPGQSLTLIATANQGSEATYESGFVIDKFPISRPNLTFSTLTVSNMSPEDSSIYLCSAGDGTNSPLHFGNGTRLTVT.

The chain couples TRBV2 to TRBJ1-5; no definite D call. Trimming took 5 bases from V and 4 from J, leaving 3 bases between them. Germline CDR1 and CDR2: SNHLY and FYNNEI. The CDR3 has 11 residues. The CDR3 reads CASSLNQPQHF. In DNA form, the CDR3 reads TGTGCCAGCAGTTTAAATCAGCCCCAGCATTTT.

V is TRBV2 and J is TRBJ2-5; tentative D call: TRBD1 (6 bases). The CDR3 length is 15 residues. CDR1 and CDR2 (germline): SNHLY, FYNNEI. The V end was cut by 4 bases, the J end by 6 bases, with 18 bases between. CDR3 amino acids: CASSGTSDRLQTQYF. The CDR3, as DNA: TGTGCCAGCAGTGGAACTAGTGACAGGCTTCAGACCCAGTACTTC.

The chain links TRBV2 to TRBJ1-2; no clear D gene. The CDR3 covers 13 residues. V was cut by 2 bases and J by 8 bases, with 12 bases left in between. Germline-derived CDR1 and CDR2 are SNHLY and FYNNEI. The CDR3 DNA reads TGTGCCAGCAGTGAATTCCGGGATGGAGGCTACACCTTC. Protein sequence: CASSEFRDGGYTF.

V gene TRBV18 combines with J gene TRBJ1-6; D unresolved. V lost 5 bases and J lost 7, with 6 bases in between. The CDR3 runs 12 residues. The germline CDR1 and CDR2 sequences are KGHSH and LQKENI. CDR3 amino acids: CASSDSNSPLHF. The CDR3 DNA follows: TGTGCCAGCTCAGACTCGAATTCACCCCTCCACTTT. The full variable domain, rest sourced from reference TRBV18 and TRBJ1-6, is NAGVMQNPRHLVRRRGQEARLRCSPMKGHSHVYWYRQLPEEGLKFMVYLQKENIIDESGMPKERFSAEFPKEGPSILRIQQVVRGDSAAYFCASSDSNSPLHFGNGTRLTVT.

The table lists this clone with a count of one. The CDR3 spells CASSPDPTYNEQFF. The CDR3 DNA sequence: TGCGCCAGCAGCCCGGACCCTACCTACAATGAGCAGTTCTTC. The chain is built from TRBV5-1 and TRBJ2-1, with unresolved D. Germline CDR1 is SGHRS and CDR2 is YFSETQ. The CDR3 is 14 residues long. V shed 4 bases and J shed 2 bases, with 10 bases lying between them.